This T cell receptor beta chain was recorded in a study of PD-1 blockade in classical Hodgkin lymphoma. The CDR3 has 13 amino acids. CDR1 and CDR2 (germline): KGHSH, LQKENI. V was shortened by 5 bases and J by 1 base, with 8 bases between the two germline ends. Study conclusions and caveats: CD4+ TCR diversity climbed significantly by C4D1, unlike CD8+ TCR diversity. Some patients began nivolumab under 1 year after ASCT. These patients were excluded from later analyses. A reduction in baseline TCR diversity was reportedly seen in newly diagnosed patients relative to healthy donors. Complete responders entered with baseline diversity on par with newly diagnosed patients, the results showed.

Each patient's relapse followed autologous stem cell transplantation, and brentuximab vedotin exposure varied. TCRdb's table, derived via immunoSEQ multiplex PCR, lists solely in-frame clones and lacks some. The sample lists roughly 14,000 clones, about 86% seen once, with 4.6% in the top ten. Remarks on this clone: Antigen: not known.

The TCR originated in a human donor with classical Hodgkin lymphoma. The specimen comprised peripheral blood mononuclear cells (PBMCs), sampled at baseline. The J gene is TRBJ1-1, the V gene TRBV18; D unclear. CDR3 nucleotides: TGTGCCAGCTCAGCGGTACGGAACACTGAAGCTTTCTTT. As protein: CASSAVRNTEAFF.